This T cell receptor (beta chain) was captured in a study of patients and donors after allogeneic stem cell transplantation. The CDR3 spans 11 residues. Trimming shortened V by 3 bases and J by 6 bases, and 8 bases separated the two germline ends. Germline loops: CDR1 DFQATT, CDR2 SNEGSKA (reference sequence). TCRdb re-analysed the RT-PCR reads in MiXCR, keeping a single row per CDR3 protein. This table holds 70,000 or so distinct CDR3 sequences, more than 25% found once. V and J are TRBV20-1 and TRBJ1-1; no reliable D call. This receptor was identified in a human donor who was either an allogeneic HSCT recipient or a stem cell or donor lymphocyte infusion donor (not recorded which). It is not recorded whose cells these are; they may come from a transplant donor. Sequenced input: blood, either unsorted or a sorted T cell fraction (not recorded which). CDR3 nucleotide sequence: TGCAGTGCTAGCCTAAATTCTGAAGCTTTCTTT. This sequence encodes CSASLNSEAFF.